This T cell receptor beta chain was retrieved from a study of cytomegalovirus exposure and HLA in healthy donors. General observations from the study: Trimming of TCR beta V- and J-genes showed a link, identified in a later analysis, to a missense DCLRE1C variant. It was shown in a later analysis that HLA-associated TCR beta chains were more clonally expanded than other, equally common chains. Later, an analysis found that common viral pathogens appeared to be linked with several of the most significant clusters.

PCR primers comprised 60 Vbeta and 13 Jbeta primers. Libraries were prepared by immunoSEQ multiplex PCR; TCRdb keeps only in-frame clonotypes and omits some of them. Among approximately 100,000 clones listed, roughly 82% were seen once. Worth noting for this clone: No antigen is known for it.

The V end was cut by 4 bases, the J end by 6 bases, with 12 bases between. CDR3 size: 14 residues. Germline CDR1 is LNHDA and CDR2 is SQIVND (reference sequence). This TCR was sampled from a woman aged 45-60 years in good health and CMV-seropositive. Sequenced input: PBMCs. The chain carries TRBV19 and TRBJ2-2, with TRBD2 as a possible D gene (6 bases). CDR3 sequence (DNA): TGTGCCAGTAGTAAGGAGGGCAGATCCGGGGAGCTGTTTTTT. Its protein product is CASSKEGRSGELFF.